This TCR beta chain originates from a study of shared clonotypes between healthy human individuals. As for the study in general: A few men and two women, aged 18 to 49, were donors. The plates for each donor numbered three CD4 naive, three CD4 memory, two CD8 naive and one CD8 memory. The study, taken as a whole, reports: A few donors shared 4.5% to 6.5% of their naive CD4 clonotypes.

Using immunoSEQ multiplex PCR, the repertoire was profiled, and TCRdb retains in-frame clones only, with some absent. The sample includes some 2.1 million clones, 85% to 95% of them seen just once. A remark on this clone: Its cognate antigen is unknown.

V was trimmed by 5 bases and J by 4 bases, leaving 12 bases between them. The germline V gene has CDR1 MNHEY and CDR2 SVGAGI. The CDR3 has 14 amino acids. The receptor was derived from a man aged 18 to 35 in good health. Input material: naive CD4+ T cells sorted from blood. Subset given: CD45RA+ positively selected. The chain employs TRBV6-5 and TRBJ1-5, with D possibly TRBD1 on 5 matching bases. CDR3 in amino acids: CASSPTAGNQPQHF. The DNA for the CDR3 is TGTGCCAGCAGTCCCACCGCAGGGAATCAGCCCCAGCATTTT.